The 9 T cell receptor beta chains presented below share a single source sample, sequenced in a study of stem cell transplantation in POMP-related autoinflammatory disease. Study-wide results and limits: A trend toward lower repertoire diversity and greater clonality appeared in every analyzed T-cell subset of PRAID patients. Fewer unique TRB V-J gene pairings were identified in patients with PRAID.

Produced via immunoSEQ multiplex PCR; TCRdb's table is partial and in-frame only. The sample consists of about 11,000 clones, 85% to 90% of them appearing once. Antigens for these TCRs are unknown. Sequenced here: CD8+ T cells from PBMCs, sampled before stem cell transplantation. These receptors originate from a human donor with POMP-related autoinflammation and immune dysregulation (PRAID).

This sequence joins TRBV28 and TRBJ2-7, with 8 bases matching TRBD1. J lost 2 bases, V lost 4 bases, and 4 bases had no gene match. Germline V gene sequence: CDR1 MDHEN, CDR2 SYDVKM. This CDR3 comprises 14 residues. The CDR3 here is CASSYGTGAYEQYF. The CDR3 DNA reads TGTGCCAGCAGTTACGGGACAGGCGCCTACGAGCAGTACTTC.

The chain couples TRBV30 to TRBJ2-1; D could derive from TRBD1 or TRBD2 (6 bases each). The CDR3 spans 14 residues. V was pared by 8 bases and J by 3 bases, with 17 bases between. In germline, CDR1 is GTSNPN, CDR2 SVGIG (reference sequence). The CDR3 region is CARKGGPYYNEQFF. In DNA, the CDR3 is TGTGCCCGGAAGGGGGGACCCTACTACAATGAGCAGTTCTTC.

As concerns this clone: A read error may produce the germline difference seen at one junction end. The chain has TRBV7-9 and TRBJ2-6; D is unclear. The CDR3 is made up of 12 amino acids. The germline V gene has CDR1 SEHNR and CDR2 FQNEAQ (reference sequence). The CDR3 protein is CAGRSGANVLTF. Written as DNA, the CDR3 is TGTGCCGGCAGGTCTGGGGCCAACGTCCTGACTTTC.

The chain carries TRBV4-1 and TRBJ2-7, with TRBD2 identical over 11 bases. Germline trimming cut 4 bases from V and 2 bases from J; bases unmatched to any gene: 4. The germline V gene encodes CDR1 MGHRA and CDR2 YSYEKL. CDR3 length: 15 residues. This CDR3 reads CASSRLAGTAYEQYF. The CDR3, as DNA: TGCGCCAGCAGCCGACTAGCGGGGACCGCCTACGAGCAGTACTTC.

The CDR3 reads CASSYSGGPGEQFF. CDR3 bases: TGTGCCAGCAGTTACTCGGGAGGGCCGGGGGAGCAGTTCTTC. The V call is TRBV6-6, the J call TRBJ2-1; 7 positions match TRBD2. With 0 bases clipped from V and 10 bases from J, the junction kept 6 bases outside the gene matches. The length of the CDR3 is 14 residues. The germline V gene has CDR1 MNHNY and CDR2 SVGAGI (reference sequence).

The J gene is TRBJ1-6, the V gene TRBV7-3; D gene uncertain. V gave up 5 bases and J gave up 13 bases, with 21 bases separating them. The germline CDR1 and CDR2 sequences are SGHTA and FQGTGA. This CDR3 contains 15 residues. The CDR3 region is CASSPYGPPQAPLHF. CDR3 coding DNA: TGTGCCAGCAGCCCTTATGGTCCCCCCCAGGCTCCCCTCCACTTT. Full variable domain (missing parts from reference TRBV7-3 and TRBJ1-6): GAGVSQTPSNKVTEKGKYVELRCDPISGHTALYWYRQSLGQGPEFLIYFQGTGAADDSGLPNDRFFAVRPEGSVSTLKIQRTERGDSAVYLCASSPYGPPQAPLHFGNGTRLTVT.

This rearrangement joins TRBV4-1 to TRBJ2-2; no clear D. The CDR3 runs to 12 residues. Germline V gene sequence: CDR1 MGHRA, CDR2 YSYEKL. The V gene lost 4 bases and the J gene lost 0 bases, with 0 bases spanning the gap. CDR3 nucleotide sequence: TGCGCCAGCAGCCCGAACACCGGGGAGCTGTTTTTT. Translation: CASSPNTGELFF.

V gene TRBV29-1 combines with J gene TRBJ1-1; D unclear. The germline gives CDR1 SQVTM, CDR2 ANQGSEA. The CDR3 runs 11 residues. The CDR3 here is CASGVNTEAFF. CDR3 in DNA: TGCGCGAGCGGGGTGAACACTGAAGCTTTCTTT.

The chain links TRBV9 to TRBJ2-7; TRBD2 aligns across 9 bases. The junction had 6 bases not matched to a gene; V was cut back by 0 bases and J by 5 bases. The V gene's germline CDR1 is SGDLS and CDR2 YYNGEE. The CDR3 is made up of 15 amino acids. DNA of the CDR3: TGTGCCAGCAGCGTAGTCGCTAGCGGGGCCAACGAGCAGTACTTC. Translating gives CASSVVASGANEQYF.